This T cell receptor beta chain was documented in a study of blood T cell repertoires in COVID-19. Background on the study: The United States, Italy and Spain were the sources of the acute and convalescent COVID-19 samples. Sample material is recorded as cDNA or gDNA derived from T cells, B-cell-depleted T cells, or PBMCs.

This clone came up a few times. In the original workflow: The authors estimated nucleated cell counts from reference gene primer amplification. Only in-frame clones appear in the TCRdb table, and some are missing; sequencing was by immunoSEQ multiplex PCR. That table is the source of V, J and clone size, and D and trimming were worked out from the DNA. Among a few hundred thousand clones listed, 91% were seen once. This CDR3 comprises 14 residues. Germline loops: CDR1 SGHAT, CDR2 FQNNGV. Trimming removed 1 base from V and 9 bases from J; junction bases left unmatched: 5. Sequenced sample: PBMCs or T cells enriched from blood (not recorded which). The clonotype was recovered from a human donor in a cohort exposed to, infected with or recovered from COVID-19 (not recorded which). The donor label of this sample is uncertain. V is TRBV11-2 and J is TRBJ2-3, with 9 positions matching TRBD2. The CDR3 sequence is CASSLGLAEGTQYF. The CDR3 DNA sequence: TGTGCCAGCAGCTTAGGACTAGCGGAGGGAACGCAGTATTTT. Complete variable domain (other parts from reference TRBV11-2 and TRBJ2-3): EAGVAQSPRYKIIEKRQSVAFWCNPISGHATLYWYQQILGQGPKLLIQFQNNGVVDDSQLPKDRFSAERLKGVDSTLKIQPAKLEDSAVYLCASSLGLAEGTQYFGPGTRLTVL.